This T cell receptor beta chain was recovered during a study of T cell responses to AZD1222 COVID-19 vaccine. Looking at the study overall: Combined were second doses at about 4 or about 12 weeks.

There are 15 residues in the CDR3. The V end lost 3 bases, the J end lost 6 bases, and 14 bases lay between the germline ends. Germline CDR1 reads SGHVS; CDR2 reads FNYEAQ. Profiling relied on immunoSEQ multiplex PCR, and the TCRdb table lists in-frame clones only, not all of them. This table has roughly 150,000 clones, less than 95% appearing once. General observations from the study: The study identified only a handful of AZD1222 recipients as seropositive at baseline. The donor cohort was predominantly white British with a female majority, and clonal diversity may have been underestimated. Spike-specific TCR breadth rose after two AZD1222 doses, and depth rose as well.

On this clone itself: Its antigen is unknown.

The receptor was derived from an adult in good health. Sequencing was performed on peripheral blood, taken on day 0 of AZD1222 vaccination. This chain connects TRBV7-6 to TRBJ2-2, with a tentative D call TRBD1 (5 bases). The DNA for the CDR3 is TGTGCCAGCAGCTTTGACAGCCCGAAGGCCGGGGAGCTGTTTTTT. Protein sequence: CASSFDSPKAGELFF.